The 21 T cell receptor beta chains listed next were all sequenced from one sample in a study of shared clonotypes between healthy human individuals. Measured with immunoSEQ multiplex PCR; TCRdb has only the in-frame clones, and not every one. This sample has over 2 million clones, with just under 95% found just once. Naive CD8 cells lacked CD45RO, underwent positive selection for CCR7 and left out terminally differentiated effector memory CD45RA+ cells. Input material: naive CD8+ T cells sorted from blood. The receptor source for this set is a man younger than 30 in good health.

This rearrangement joins TRBV28 to TRBJ2-1; 10 bases fit TRBD2. This CDR3 contains 17 residues. Trimming took 5 bases from V and 6 from J; bases not matched to a gene: 13. The germline gives CDR1 MDHEN, CDR2 SYDVKM. CDR3 sequence (DNA): TGTGCCAGCAGTCCAAGCATGAGGACTAGCGGTATCAATGAGCAGTTCTTC. It yields the protein CASSPSMRTSGINEQFF.

This rearrangement joins TRBV5-8 to TRBJ1-5, with TRBD1 as a possible D gene (5 bases). V lost 4 bases to trimming and J lost 1 base, with 12 bases between them. This CDR3 comprises 15 residues. Germline V CDR1 and CDR2: SGHTS, YDEGEE. This chain's CDR3 is CASSTGPGSNQPQHF. CDR3 nucleotides: TGTGCCAGCAGCACGGGACCCGGGAGCAATCAGCCCCAGCATTTT. Supplemented by reference TRBV5-8 and TRBJ1-5, the full variable domain reads EAGVTQSPTHLIKTRGQQATLRCSPISGHTSVYWYQQALGLGLQFLLWYDEGEERNRGNFPPRFSGRQFPNYSSELNVNALELEDSALYLCASSTGPGSNQPQHFGDGTRLSIL.

This chain's CDR3 is CASSLARDRDWTDTQYF. The CDR3 DNA sequence: TGCGCCAGCAGCTTGGCCCGGGACAGGGATTGGACAGATACGCAGTATTTT. The chain employs TRBV5-1 and TRBJ2-3; 9 nucleotides align to TRBD1. Trimming took 0 bases from V and 3 from J; bases not matched to a gene: 8. This CDR3 has 17 residues. Germline V gene lookup returns CDR1 SGHRS and CDR2 YFSETQ.

This sequence joins TRBV28 and TRBJ2-2; 10 bases fit TRBD1. Trimming at V came to 5 bases and at J to 2 bases, leaving 5 bases not matched to a gene. Germline V gives CDR1 MDHEN, CDR2 SYDVKM. The length of the CDR3 is 16 residues. The CDR3 protein is CASSPRTGGNTGELFF. In DNA, the CDR3 is TGTGCCAGCAGTCCCCGGACAGGGGGAAACACCGGGGAGCTGTTTTTT. Based on the CDR3 plus reference TRBV28 and TRBJ2-2, the full variable domain is DVKVTQSSRYLVKRTGEKVFLECVQDMDHENMFWYRQDPGLGLRLIYFSYDVKMKEKGDIPEGYSVSREKKERFSLILESASTNQTSMYLCASSPRTGGNTGELFFGEGSRLTVL.

The sample holds one count of this clone. The rearrangement uses TRBV5-4 and TRBJ1-1, with 7 bases matching TRBD1. The CDR3 has 12 amino acids. The germline CDR1 and CDR2 sequences are SGHNT and YYREEE (reference sequence). The junction had 5 bases not matched to a gene; V was cut back by 4 bases and J by 8 bases. CDR3 DNA: TGTGCCAGCAGCCAAGGGACAGTAGAAGCTTTCTTT. Its protein product is CASSQGTVEAFF.

The chain links TRBV9 to TRBJ2-5, with D unclear. Trimming cost V 3 bases and J 1 base, with 4 bases left between them. Germline-derived CDR1 and CDR2 are SGDLS and YYNGEE. The CDR3 has 12 amino acids. The CDR3 DNA sequence: TGTGCCAGCAGCGACGTCCAAGAGACCCAGTACTTC. This codes for CASSDVQETQYF. The full variable domain, in which reference TRBV9 and TRBJ2-5 provide the parts outside the CDR3, is DSGVTQTPKHLITATGQRVTLRCSPRSGDLSVYWYQQSLDQGLQFLIQYYNGEERAKGNILERFSAQQFPDLHSELNLSSLELGDSALYFCASSDVQETQYFGPGTRLLVL.

The J gene is TRBJ2-1, the V gene TRBV19; no clear D. The CDR3 totals 12 residues. Germline values: CDR1 LNHDA, CDR2 SQIVND (reference sequence). The ends were cut back, 6 bases at V and 9 bases at J, with 12 bases in the middle. The CDR3 DNA is TGTGCCAGTAGAAGTCGGCTGGGTGAGCAGTTCTTC. Translation gives CASRSRLGEQFF.

The chain combines TRBV9 with TRBJ1-1; 10 positions agree with TRBD1. Unmatched junction bases numbered 9, after V lost 3 bases and J lost 10 bases. Germline V gene data show CDR1 as SGDLS and CDR2 as YYNGEE. The CDR3 is 14 amino acids. The CDR3 loop is CASSAAGTGDRAFF. The CDR3 DNA reads TGTGCCAGCAGCGCCGCAGGGACAGGGGATAGAGCTTTCTTT.

The chain links TRBV29-1 to TRBJ1-1; D gene ambiguous. Germline values: CDR1 SQVTM, CDR2 ANQGSEA. V lost 7 bases and J lost 4, with 7 bases in between. This CDR3 comprises 10 residues. CDR3 sequence (DNA): TGCAGCGCAGGAGTCACTGAAGCTTTCTTT. Encoded protein: CSAGVTEAFF.

The chain carries TRBV2 and TRBJ2-5; D gene unclear. Trimming removed 2 bases at V and 1 base at J, with 17 bases between. In germline, CDR1 is SNHLY, CDR2 FYNNEI. This CDR3 is built from 17 residues. The CDR3 bases are TGTGCCAGCAGTGAACAATCCCCTATGGTTTTCCAAGAGACCCAGTACTTC. It encodes CASSEQSPMVFQETQYF.

V and J are TRBV12-5 and TRBJ2-7; D not resolved. The CDR3 contains 14 residues. Germline V gene data show CDR1 as LGHNT and CDR2 as FRNRAP. The V gene lost 2 bases and the J gene lost 5 bases, with 13 bases spanning the gap. In DNA form, the CDR3 reads TGTGCTAGTGGTTTGCCCGAGACCAGTGACGAGCAGTACTTC. Protein product: CASGLPETSDEQYF.

The CDR3 bases are TGTGCCAGCCGGGGACTAGCCTTGAACACCGGGGAGCTGTTTTTT. This encodes CASRGLALNTGELFF. The gene calls are TRBV6-1 and TRBJ2-2; 9 bases map to TRBD2. Trimming removed 8 bases from V and 1 base from J; junction bases left unmatched: 5. This CDR3 spans 15 amino acids. Germline-derived CDR1 and CDR2 are MNHNS and SASEGT.

The CDR3: CASTWARENTGELFF. Here the CDR3 DNA reads TGTGCCAGCACCTGGGCCAGGGAGAACACCGGGGAGCTGTTTTTT. The chain carries TRBV6-1 and TRBJ2-2; a weak D match, TRBD1 (5 bases). The V gene's germline CDR1 is MNHNS and CDR2 SASEGT. The CDR3 extends over 15 amino acids. Trimming removed 7 bases at V and 1 base at J, with 13 bases between.

Turning to this clone: The identical CDR3 is also encoded by other nucleotide sequences in the sample. This chain uses TRBV5-4 with TRBJ2-7, with D possibly matching TRBD2 (5 bases). V lost 4 bases to trimming and J lost 4 bases, with 9 bases between them. CDR1 is SGHNT and CDR2 is YYREEE in the germline V gene (reference sequence). The CDR3 consists of 12 residues. The CDR3 loop reads CASSLTGYEQYF. The CDR3 region has the DNA TGTGCCAGCAGCCTTACGGGGTACGAGCAGTACTTC. Based on the CDR3 plus reference TRBV5-4 and TRBJ2-7, the full variable domain is ETGVTQSPTHLIKTRGQQVTLRCSSQSGHNTVSWYQQALGQGPQFIFQYYREEENGRGNFPPRFSGLQFPNYSSELNVNALELDDSALYLCASSLTGYEQYFGPGTRLTVT.

This chain uses TRBV7-8 with TRBJ2-1; D perhaps matches TRBD2 (7 bases). The germline V gene encodes CDR1 SGHVS and CDR2 FQNEAQ. CDR3 length equals 15 residues. The V end was cut by 0 bases, the J end by 10 bases, with 16 bases between. The CDR3 DNA follows: TGTGCCAGCAGCTTAGCCCCAATGGGGGGGCCCGAGCAGTTCTTC. This translates into CASSLAPMGGPEQFF.

This chain connects TRBV6-4 to TRBJ1-6, with D possibly TRBD1 on 6 matching bases. CDR1 is MRHNA, CDR2 SNTAGT, per germline. Trimming stripped 5 bases from V and 9 bases from J, with 20 bases between. This CDR3 region has 16 residues. CDR3 amino acids: CASSSGGPIGISPLHF. The CDR3 coding sequence is TGTGCCAGCAGTAGCGGGGGCCCAATCGGGATTTCACCCCTCCACTTT.

The chain joins TRBV10-3 to TRBJ2-7, with 12 bases matching TRBD2. There are 19 residues in the CDR3. Germline assignment: CDR1 ENHRY and CDR2 SYGVKD. V lost 1 base and J lost 3; bases outside the gene matches: 13. The CDR3, as DNA: TGTGCCATCAGTGAGTTGCCTAGCGGGAGGGCCATAACAATCTACGAGCAGTACTTC. This gives the protein CAISELPSGRAITIYEQYF.

Details on this clone: Other DNA variants within this sample encode the same CDR3. V gene TRBV19 combines with J gene TRBJ2-1; D might be TRBD1 or TRBD2, each matching 5 bases. V lost 3 bases and J 4 bases, leaving 10 bases between the germline ends. Per germline, CDR1 LNHDA and CDR2 SQIVND (reference sequence). This CDR3 spans 14 amino acids. As DNA, the CDR3 is TGTGCCAGTAGTATCGGGGCTGGGTACAATGAGCAGTTCTTC. This sequence encodes CASSIGAGYNEQFF.

The chain joins TRBV5-1 to TRBJ2-5, with TRBD2 matching over 7 bases. V shed 5 bases, J shed 5 bases, and the junction held 6 bases outside the gene matches. The CDR3 runs 13 residues. From germline, CDR1 is SGHRS and CDR2 YFSETQ. The CDR3 DNA reads as TGCGCCAGCAGTGCGGGAGCAGGTGAGACCCAGTACTTC. Protein product: CASSAGAGETQYF.

The CDR3 protein is CASSHGDRSSYEQYF. CDR3 DNA sequence: TGTGCCAGCAGCCATGGGGACAGGTCTTCCTACGAGCAGTACTTC. The chain uses TRBV13 and TRBJ2-7, with 8 bases aligning to TRBD1. This CDR3 comprises 15 residues. Germline values: CDR1 PRHDT, CDR2 FYEKMQ (reference sequence). The V gene end was trimmed by 5 bases and the J gene end by 1 base; junction bases not matched to a gene: 7.

CDR3 nucleotide sequence: TGTGCCAGCAGCAACAGAGACGAAGCAACTAATGAAAAACTGTTTTTT. It yields the protein CASSNRDEATNEKLFF. This chain connects TRBV19 to TRBJ1-4; D ambiguous. The CDR3 is made up of 16 amino acids. Germline V gene sequence: CDR1 LNHDA, CDR2 SQIVND (reference sequence). V was clipped by 9 bases and J by 0 bases, with 17 bases between them.